Below are 4 T cell receptor beta chains sequenced from a single sample in a study of T cell responses to AZD1222 COVID-19 vaccine. The method was immunoSEQ multiplex PCR; TCRdb's version includes in-frame clones alone and lacks a portion of them. The sample holds 70,000 to 95,000 clones, about nine tenths seen once. This sample comprised peripheral blood, obtained on day 0 of MenACWY control vaccination. The receptor set was obtained from an adult in good health.

The chain combines TRBV6-5 with TRBJ1-3; D gene unclear. Germline loops: CDR1 MNHEY, CDR2 SVGAGI. V lost 5 bases to trimming and J lost 2 bases, with 7 bases between them. The CDR3 is 13 residues long. The CDR3 loop reads CASSRSPGNTIYF. CDR3 DNA: TGTGCCAGCAGTCGGTCACCTGGAAACACCATATATTTT.

The chain is built from TRBV30 and TRBJ2-1, with D possibly TRBD2 on 6 matching bases. The length of the CDR3 is 14 residues. Germline V gene sequence: CDR1 GTSNPN, CDR2 SVGIG (reference sequence). Trimming pared 7 bases from V and 0 bases from J, leaving 13 bases between. The CDR3 region is CAFRGFSSYNEQFF. In DNA form, the CDR3 reads TGTGCCTTTCGGGGGTTTAGCTCCTACAATGAGCAGTTCTTC. The variable domain in full, with the rest retrieved from reference TRBV30 and TRBJ2-1, is SQTIHQWPATLVQPVGSPLSLECTVEGTSNPNLYWYRQAAGRGLQLLFYSVGIGQISSEVPQNLSASRPQDRQFILSSKKLLLSDSGFYLCAFRGFSSYNEQFFGPGTRLTVL.

The V gene is TRBV19, the J gene TRBJ1-1, with D possibly TRBD1 on 6 matching bases. Trimming cost V 3 bases and J 0 bases, with 14 bases left between them. The germline CDR1 and CDR2 sequences are LNHDA and SQIVND (reference sequence). There are 16 residues in the CDR3. In DNA form, the CDR3 reads TGTGCCAGTAGTATGGGCAGGGGTGGAGTGAACACTGAAGCTTTCTTT. Its translation is CASSMGRGGVNTEAFF.

The sample holds one count of this clone. J is TRBJ2-3 and V is TRBV3-1 (or the pseudogene TRBV3-2), with 10 bases aligning to TRBD2. V was clipped by 4 bases and J by 5 bases; unmatched bases: 18. The CDR3 contains 19 residues. Germline CDR1 is LGHDT and CDR2 is YNNKEL (reference sequence). CDR3 region: CASSLSASRIAGGRDTQYF. CDR3 sequence (DNA): TGTGCCAGCAGCCTCAGCGCTAGCCGGATAGCGGGGGGTCGAGATACGCAGTATTTT.